This T cell receptor (beta chain) comes out of a study of healthy donors' naive CD4 and CD8 T cells. The CDR3 is 15 residues long. Per the germline V gene, CDR1 is DFQATT and CDR2 is SNEGSKA (reference sequence). The V and J ends lost 6 bases and 1 base, in that order; junction bases with no gene match: 4. Each TCR library used 400 to 600 ng of total RNA and a linear amplification protocol. TCRdb processed the reads anew with MiXCR; each CDR3 protein has one entry. The profile shows approximately 180,000 distinct CDR3 sequences, under 85% of them singletons. The TCR originated in a pool of human donors in good health; the sample pools cells from several healthy donors. What was sequenced was naive CD4+ and CD8+ T cells sorted from blood, pooled from several donors. The rearrangement links TRBV20-1 to TRBJ2-1, with TRBD1 matching 12 bases. The DNA of the CDR3 is TGCAGTGCCCCGGGACAGGGGGCGTCCTACAATGAGCAGTTCTTC. Its protein is CSAPGQGASYNEQFF.